Shown below are 23 T cell receptor beta chains from a single sample sequenced in a study of T cell changes during pregnancy in multiple sclerosis (dated by TCRdb to the late 2010s). The library was generated by the immunoSEQ multiplex PCR assay. The immuneACCESS repertoire file appears here via TCRdb, limited to in-frame rearrangements. These files lack a portion of the clones; in checked studies, under half of the deficit traces to unresolved V genes, and the cause of the others is not known. Within this sample are fewer than 50,000 clones, with about 89% of them counted one time only. Jointly, the top ten make up roughly 0.58% of the sample. This material consisted of CD4+ T cells from peripheral blood mononuclear cells, taken in the first trimester of pregnancy. These receptor sequences come from a female donor with multiple sclerosis, enrolled in a pregnancy study.

The V call is TRBV10-3, the J call TRBJ2-1, with 7 bases aligning to TRBD2. The V gene end was trimmed by 8 bases and the J gene end by 9 bases; junction bases not matched to a gene: 13. Per the germline V gene, CDR1 is ENHRY and CDR2 is SYGVKD. This CDR3 comprises 14 residues. The CDR3 loop is CAIRGLVGDSEQFF. For the CDR3, the DNA is TGTGCCATCCGTGGACTAGTAGGTGACAGTGAGCAGTTCTTC.

A note on this clone: The DNA is left out, because the CDR3 cannot be placed on it with certainty; the CDR3 is given as TCRdb lists it. This chain joins TRBV21-1 and TRBJ2-3; the table's D call, TRBD2, was not checked against the DNA. TRBV21-1 is described as a pseudogene. Both ends counted, the CDR3 spans 17 residues. CDR3 residues: CASSKVASGSITDTQYF.

This sequence joins TRBV2 and TRBJ2-3; maybe TRBD1 (6 bases). The CDR3 totals 13 residues. Germline lookup yields CDR1 SNHLY and CDR2 FYNNEI. V was pared by 1 base and J by 5 bases, with 7 bases between. The CDR3 DNA reads as TGTGCCAGCAGTGAAGGAGGGGGAGATACGCAGTATTTT. This gives the protein CASSEGGGDTQYF.

The chain employs TRBV2 and TRBJ2-5; D perhaps matches TRBD1 (6 bases). Trimming left V 8 bases short and J 5 bases short, with 15 bases between. The length of the CDR3 is 13 residues. The germline gives CDR1 SNHLY, CDR2 FYNNEI. The CDR3 here is CASGLLGGETQYF. The CDR3 DNA is TGTGCCAGCGGCCTATTAGGGGGTGAGACCCAGTACTTC. The whole variable domain, remainder taken from reference TRBV2 and TRBJ2-5, is EPEVTQTPSHQVTQMGQEVILRCVPISNHLYFYWYRQILGQKVEFLVSFYNNEISEKSEIFDDQFSVERPDGSNFTLKIRSTKLEDSAMYFCASGLLGGETQYFGPGTRLLVL.

The chain is built from TRBV28 and TRBJ2-7; TRBD1 matches at 7 bases. V was clipped by 4 bases and J by 6 bases; unmatched bases: 12. The CDR3 is 15 amino acids. The germline gives CDR1 MDHEN, CDR2 SYDVKM. The CDR3 protein is CASSSASTGFPEQYF. As DNA, the CDR3 is TGTGCCAGCAGTTCCGCTTCGACAGGGTTTCCCGAGCAGTACTTC.

V is TRBV19 and J is TRBJ1-5; 9 bases are a match to TRBD1. The CDR3 length is 16 residues. The V gene's germline CDR1 is LNHDA and CDR2 SQIVND (reference sequence). With V trimmed by 4 bases and J by 0 bases, 4 bases remained unmatched. The chain's CDR3 is CASSKRQGGSNQPQHF. The CDR3 nucleotides are TGTGCCAGTAGTAAACGACAGGGGGGTAGCAATCAGCCCCAGCATTTT.

The chain uses TRBV5-4 and TRBJ2-2; 8 bases align to TRBD2. Trimming removed 3 bases from V and 1 base from J; junction bases left unmatched: 2. Germline V gene lookup returns CDR1 SGHNT and CDR2 YYREEE (reference sequence). The CDR3 totals 15 residues. CDR3 residues: CASSSGTRNTGELFF. CDR3 DNA sequence: TGTGCCAGCAGCTCCGGGACTAGGAACACCGGGGAGCTGTTTTTT.

The gene calls are TRBV7-9 and TRBJ2-2; 8 nucleotides align to TRBD1. With V trimmed by 7 bases and J by 7 bases, 8 bases remained unmatched. Germline V gene sequence: CDR1 SEHNR, CDR2 FQNEAQ (reference sequence). CDR3 length equals 14 residues. CDR3 sequence: CASTGQGWVGELFF. CDR3 in DNA: TGTGCCAGCACCGGACAGGGATGGGTCGGGGAGCTGTTTTTT.

The chain recombines TRBV11-3 with TRBJ2-7; 8 positions agree with TRBD1. V shed 1 base, J shed 5 bases, and the junction held 7 bases outside the gene matches. The CDR3 consists of 15 residues. From germline, CDR1 is SGHNT and CDR2 YENEEA. CDR3 sequence: CASSLGGQGADEQYF. CDR3 nucleotide sequence: TGTGCCAGCAGCTTAGGAGGGCAGGGGGCGGACGAGCAGTACTTC.

V and J are TRBV5-1 and TRBJ2-5; TRBD1 matches at 7 bases. Per the germline V gene, CDR1 is SGHRS and CDR2 is YFSETQ. V was clipped by 3 bases and J by 0 bases; unmatched bases: 2. The length of the CDR3 is 14 residues. The CDR3 sequence: CASSSGQNQETQYF. The CDR3 DNA reads as TGCGCCAGCAGCTCGGGACAGAACCAAGAGACCCAGTACTTC.

The rearrangement joins TRBV7-3 to TRBJ1-1, with D possibly being TRBD1 (5 bases). Germline CDR1 and CDR2: SGHTA and FQGTGA. V was trimmed by 6 bases and J by 6 bases, leaving 17 bases between them. There are 14 residues in the CDR3. The CDR3 spells CASSLGEPASEAFF. The DNA of the CDR3 is TGTGCCAGCAGTCTAGGGGAACCAGCCTCTGAAGCTTTCTTT.

On this clone: Distinct nucleotide sequences in the sample also encode this CDR3. The rearrangement uses TRBV7-2 and TRBJ2-1; TRBD2 matches at 8 bases. Germline CDR1 SGHTA, CDR2 FQGNSA. Germline trimming cut 1 base from V and 7 bases from J; bases unmatched to any gene: 6. CDR3 length: 15 residues. CDR3 in DNA: TGTGCCAGCAGCTTAGGAGGGGCGGGAGGTAATGAGCAGTTCTTC. Encoded protein: CASSLGGAGGNEQFF.

The genes are TRBV30 and TRBJ2-3; no clear D gene. Germline V lookup: CDR1 GTSNPN, CDR2 SVGIG (reference sequence). The CDR3 extends over 14 amino acids. Deletions cut 2 bases from V and 3 bases from J, with 12 bases between. CDR3 loop: CAWSTMGITDTQYF. CDR3 coding DNA: TGTGCCTGGAGTACTATGGGTATTACAGATACGCAGTATTTT.

The gene calls are TRBV19 and TRBJ2-2; 10 bases map to TRBD2. J gave up 6 bases and V 5 bases, and 9 bases lay outside the gene matches. Germline V CDR1 and CDR2: LNHDA, SQIVND (reference sequence). CDR3 length equals 16 residues. The CDR3 here is CASSSLAGVSPGELFF. The CDR3 DNA is TGTGCCAGTAGTTCGCTAGCGGGAGTTAGCCCCGGGGAGCTGTTTTTT.

The rearrangement links TRBV6-1 to TRBJ2-1; the match to TRBD2 covers 11 bases. The V gene's germline CDR1 is MNHNS and CDR2 SASEGT. The CDR3 contains 17 residues. J gave up 0 bases and V 4 bases, and 5 bases lay outside the gene matches. CDR3 bases: TGTGCCAGCAGTGCAGTAGCGGGAGGGCCCTCCTACAATGAGCAGTTCTTC. This codes for CASSAVAGGPSYNEQFF.

The V and J genes are TRBV18 and TRBJ1-5; TRBD1 agrees at 7 bases. This CDR3 is built from 14 residues. The V and J ends lost 5 bases and 6 bases, in that order; junction bases with no gene match: 7. Per germline, CDR1 KGHSH and CDR2 LQKENI. As DNA, the CDR3 is TGTGCCAGCTCAGCACAGGGGTTTGGTCAGCCCCAGCATTTT. Its translation is CASSAQGFGQPQHF.

J is TRBJ2-3 and V is TRBV5-1; the D is unclear. The V and J ends lost 6 bases and 6 bases respectively, with 8 bases between them. This CDR3 has 11 residues. Germline CDR1 is SGHRS and CDR2 is YFSETQ. The CDR3 nucleotides read TGCGCCAGCAAAATAGTGGATACGCAGTATTTT. Residues: CASKIVDTQYF.

The chain couples TRBV4-2 to TRBJ1-3; tentative D call: TRBD1 (5 bases). Germline V gene data show CDR1 as LGHNA and CDR2 as YNFKEQ. The CDR3 runs to 17 residues. The V end was cut by 1 base, the J end by 4 bases, with 17 bases between. CDR3 sequence reads: CASSQVQAQDTGNTIYF. The CDR3 DNA sequence: TGTGCCAGCAGCCAAGTACAGGCCCAGGATACCGGAAACACCATATATTTT.

This clone came up a few times. The CDR3 bases are TGCGCCAGCAGCTTGGACTTTTACTACGAGCAGTACTTC. Its translation is CASSLDFYYEQYF. This chain connects TRBV5-1 to TRBJ2-7; D remains ambiguous. Trimming shortened V by 0 bases and J by 3 bases, and 7 bases separated the two germline ends. The germline gives CDR1 SGHRS, CDR2 YFSETQ. This CDR3 is built from 13 residues.

This chain links TRBV28 with TRBJ2-2, with 7 bases that match TRBD1. The V and J ends lost 9 bases and 0 bases, in that order; junction bases with no gene match: 1. The CDR3 extends over 13 amino acids. Per germline, CDR1 MDHEN and CDR2 SYDVKM. The CDR3 DNA is TGTGCCAGTCAGGGGGCGAACACCGGGGAGCTGTTTTTT. It specifies CASQGANTGELFF.

The chain carries TRBV5-1 and TRBJ2-3, with 11 bases that match TRBD2. The CDR3 extends over 16 amino acids. V shed 3 bases, J shed 3 bases, and the junction held 6 bases outside the gene matches. Per the germline V gene, CDR1 is SGHRS and CDR2 is YFSETQ. CDR3 nucleotides: TGCGCCAGCAGCTCCGAGGGACTAGCGGAAACAGATACGCAGTATTTT. This encodes CASSSEGLAETDTQYF. Complete variable domain (other parts from reference TRBV5-1 and TRBJ2-3): KAGVTQTPRYLIKTRGQQVTLSCSPISGHRSVSWYQQTPGQGLQFLFEYFSETQRNKGNFPGRFSGRQFSNSRSEMNVSTLELGDSALYLCASSSEGLAETDTQYFGPGTRLTVL.

The rearrangement uses TRBV27 and TRBJ1-2; the D gene is possibly TRBD1 (5 bases). This CDR3 has 14 amino acids. The ends were cut back, 1 base at V and 4 bases at J, with 10 bases in the middle. Germline values: CDR1 MNHEY, CDR2 SMNVEV (reference sequence). CDR3 sequence reads: CASSLLGQGYGYTF. The CDR3 DNA reads TGTGCCAGCAGTTTATTGGGGCAGGGCTATGGCTACACCTTC.

The chain joins TRBV2 to TRBJ1-5; D unresolved. The CDR3 sequence is 13 residues long. V lost 0 bases to trimming and J lost 5 bases, with 5 bases between them. Germline V lookup: CDR1 SNHLY, CDR2 FYNNEI. The CDR3 spells CASSEADYQPQHF. In DNA form, the CDR3 reads TGTGCCAGCAGTGAAGCCGACTATCAGCCCCAGCATTTT. The whole variable domain, filled in from reference TRBV2 and TRBJ1-5, reads EPEVTQTPSHQVTQMGQEVILRCVPISNHLYFYWYRQILGQKVEFLVSFYNNEISEKSEIFDDQFSVERPDGSNFTLKIRSTKLEDSAMYFCASSEADYQPQHFGDGTRLSIL.